This TCR beta chain was recovered during a study of CD8+ T cells in alopecia areata. Study outcomes and limitations: Greater clonality was observed in lesional scalp samples, especially alopecia totalis/universalis, versus normal scalp. Sequenced scalp T cells also include alphabeta T cells resident in normal skin.

The study team obtained lesional scalp punch biopsies and peripheral blood from alopecia areata patients. Comment on this clone: Antigen: not known.

The sequencing template was cDNA reverse transcribed from extracted RNA. Profiled with immunoSEQ multiplex PCR; TCRdb holds only in-frame clones, not every one. The table shows about 110,000 clones, with 55% to 60% occurring only once. The material sequenced was NKG2D-low CD8+ T cells sorted from blood. The sequence came from a human donor with alopecia areata.

For the CDR3, the DNA is TGCGCCAGCAGCCATCTAGCGGGAGGCCCAGATACGCAGTATTTT. It yields the protein CASSHLAGGPDTQYF. The chain recombines TRBV4-1 with TRBJ2-3; TRBD2 agrees at 11 bases. The CDR3 extends over 15 amino acids. The V gene end was trimmed by 3 bases and the J gene end by 4 bases; junction bases not matched to a gene: 3. CDR1 MGHRA and CDR2 YSYEKL come from the germline V gene.